A selection of T cell receptor beta chains follows, all from one sample in a study of OX40 agonist ivuxolimab in advanced cancers. The table came from immunoSEQ multiplex PCR; TCRdb's copy has only in-frame clones and leaves some out. This sample has tens of thousands of clones, with 84% found just once. The material sequenced was CD4+ or CD8+ T cells sorted from blood, taken in a trial of the OX40 agonist ivuxolimab. Source of these receptors: an adult with an advanced solid tumor such as melanoma, head and neck, liver or kidney cancer. The CDR3 runs from the conserved cysteine through the conserved F or W. A D gene is named only where the DNA matches it firmly. Clone sizes are given selectively: once, few, many, or a class where the clone is expanded.

clone_size,d_call,v_call,j_call,cdr3_nt,cdr3_aa
.,TRBD1,TRBV10-2,TRBJ1-2,TGCGCCGCCCAGGGGGATAACTATGGCTACACCTTC,CAAQGDNYGYTF
few,.,TRBV6-1,TRBJ1-6,TGTGCCAGCAGTCCTCGGAGCTATAATTCACCCCTCCACTTT,CASSPRSYNSPLHF
.,.,TRBV18,TRBJ2-2,TGTGCCAGCTCACCATCCCGAACGGGCACCGGGGAGCTGTTTTTT,CASSPSRTGTGELFF
.,.,TRBV4-3,TRBJ1-1,TGCGCCAGCAGCCTAAAGGGGCGGACTGAAGCTTTCTTT,CASSLKGRTEAFF
.,.,TRBV29-1,TRBJ1-4,TGCAGCGCCCGGAGTGCAACTAATGAAAAACTGTTTTTT,CSARSATNEKLFF
.,.,TRBV18,TRBJ1-3,TGTGCCAGCTCAACCTTCAGCTCTGGAAACACCATATATTTT,CASSTFSSGNTIYF
.,TRBD2,TRBV7-8,TRBJ2-5,TGTGCCAGCAGCTACGAAGCCGGGACTAGCGGTATAACCCAGTACTTC,CASSYEAGTSGITQYF
.,TRBD1,TRBV27,TRBJ1-6,TGTGCCAGCAGTTTGGGACAGTATAATTCACCCCTCCACTTT,CASSLGQYNSPLHF
.,TRBD2,TRBV7-3,TRBJ2-7,TGTGCCAGCAGCTCTAGCGGGGGGACCTACGAGCAGTACTTC,CASSSSGGTYEQYF
.,.,TRBV30,TRBJ1-1,TGTGCCTCCAGGCTGAACACTGAAGCTTTCTTT,CASRLNTEAFF
.,.,TRBV4-3,TRBJ1-2,TGCGCCAGCAGCCAAGACCGGACGGGGATGGGTGGCTACACCTTC,CASSQDRTGMGGYTF
once,.,TRBV7-9,TRBJ2-2,TGTGCCAGCAGCTTAGCCTTACTACATCCGAACACCGGGGAGCTGTTTTTT,CASSLALLHPNTGELFF
.,.,TRBV7-2,TRBJ1-4,TGTGCCAGCAGCTTGGGGACGGCTAATGAAAAACTGTTTTTT,CASSLGTANEKLFF
.,.,TRBV7-2,TRBJ2-4,TGTGCCAGCAGCCGAGGGTCCTTTGGGGGCATTCAGTACTTC,CASSRGSFGGIQYF
.,TRBD2,TRBV28,TRBJ2-7,TGTGCCAGCAGTTTAACCGGACTAGCGGATTCCTACGAGCAGTACTTC,CASSLTGLADSYEQYF
.,.,TRBV11-3,TRBJ1-2,TGTGCCAGCAGCTTAGACTCGTTCCAGGGCAGGACTGGCTACACCTTC,CASSLDSFQGRTGYTF
few,.,TRBV29-1,TRBJ2-7,TGCAGCGTTGAAGATCGTCACCGATCCTACGAGCAGTACTTC,CSVEDRHRSYEQYF
.,.,TRBV19,TRBJ2-1,TGTGCCAGTAGTCCTTTCGGGAGTCCCGTATCGAGCTCCTACAATGAGCAGTTCTTC,CASSPFGSPVSSSYNEQFF
.,TRBD1,TRBV15,TRBJ1-5,TGTGCCACCAGCAGGCCCGGGACAGGGACTAATCAGCCCCAGCATTTT,CATSRPGTGTNQPQHF
.,.,TRBV19,TRBJ1-3,TGTGCCAGTAGTTGGCAGGGCGACTCTGGAAACACCATATATTTT,CASSWQGDSGNTIYF
.,TRBD1,TRBV5-1,TRBJ2-2,TGCGCCAGCAGCTTTACAGGGGTGAACACCGGGGAGCTGTTTTTT,CASSFTGVNTGELFF
.,.,TRBV14,TRBJ2-1,TGTGCCAGCAGCCAAGATCAAGGGAGCTCCTACAATGAGCAGTTCTTC,CASSQDQGSSYNEQFF
.,TRBD1,TRBV27,TRBJ2-3,TGTGCCAGCGGAAGACAGGGAATAACAGATACGCAGTATTTT,CASGRQGITDTQYF
.,TRBD2,TRBV10-3,TRBJ2-5,TGTGCCATCAGTGAGTCGAGGGGCGGGAGTCGAGAGACCCAGTACTTC,CAISESRGGSRETQYF
.,.,TRBV19,TRBJ2-5,TGTGCCAGTAGCGGGGGTATGAAGGTGACCCAGTACTTC,CASSGGMKVTQYF
.,.,TRBV18,TRBJ2-1,TGTGCCAGCTCACCACCGAGCAGGGGCCATGAGCAGTTCTTC,CASSPPSRGHEQFF
.,TRBD1,TRBV5-1,TRBJ1-2,TGCGCCAGCAGCTTGACAACAGGGGGTCCTCCTGGCGGCTACACCTTC,CASSLTTGGPPGGYTF
.,.,TRBV11-2,TRBJ1-1,TGTGCCAGCAGCTTTGGGCCGGGACGGCGGAACACTGAAGCTTTCTTT,CASSFGPGRRNTEAFF
once,.,TRBV7-2,TRBJ2-3,TGTGCCAGCAGCTTAGGCGGCCCGAGCACAGATACGCAGTATTTT,CASSLGGPSTDTQYF
.,TRBD1,TRBV19,TRBJ2-4,TGTGCCAGTAGTTTTGGGACAGAAAACATTCAGTACTTC,CASSFGTENIQYF
.,TRBD2,TRBV27,TRBJ2-1,TGTGCCAGCAGAGCAAGCGGGGGGCTCGATGAGCAGTTCTTC,CASRASGGLDEQFF
.,TRBD1,TRBV18,TRBJ1-1,TGTGCCAGCTCCTCGGGGACAGGGAAAATGAACACTGAAGCTTTCTTT,CASSSGTGKMNTEAFF
.,TRBD2,TRBV7-2,TRBJ2-7,TGTGCCAGCAGCCCAAAGGGACTAGCGGGAGTATACGAGCAGTACTTC,CASSPKGLAGVYEQYF
once,TRBD1,TRBV4-1,TRBJ1-1,TGCGCCAGCAGCCAAGCTGGGCTACGACAGGGTCCGATGAACACTGAAGCTTTCTTT,CASSQAGLRQGPMNTEAFF
.,.,TRBV5-1,TRBJ1-1,TGCGCCAGCAGCTCAAATGGGATAACTGAAGCTTTCTTT,CASSSNGITEAFF
.,.,TRBV6-5,TRBJ2-7,TGTGCCAGCAGTTACGTCAGGTTGTACGAGCAGTACTTC,CASSYVRLYEQYF
.,.,TRBV19,TRBJ2-5,TGTGCCAGTAGTATAGTGGGGGCCTATGGGCCCCAGTACTTC,CASSIVGAYGPQYF
.,TRBD1,TRBV30,TRBJ2-7,TGTGCCTGGAGTGTAGGGGGCTGGGACGAGCAGTACTTC,CAWSVGGWDEQYF
.,.,TRBV6-5,TRBJ1-6,TGTGCCAGCAGTCGCGGACAGCAGGATAATTCACCCCTCCACTTT,CASSRGQQDNSPLHF
.,.,TRBV5-1,TRBJ2-7,TGCGCCAGCAGCTTGCTACCCCTCCCGTCCGAGCAGTACTTC,CASSLLPLPSEQYF
.,TRBD1,TRBV18,TRBJ1-1,TGTGCCAGCTCACCTTTGGGACAGGGGAACACTGAAGCTTTCTTT,CASSPLGQGNTEAFF
few,.,TRBV7-9,TRBJ1-2,TGTGCCAGCAGCTCTCTAAACGATTTAAAAGGACAGCGAGGTGGCTACACCTTC,CASSSLNDLKGQRGGYTF
.,TRBD1,TRBV2,TRBJ2-3,TGTGCCAGCAGTCGAGACAGGGCTACAGATACGCAGTATTTT,CASSRDRATDTQYF
.,.,TRBV2,TRBJ1-1,TGTGCCAGCAGTTCGGACACGGTGCTCGAAGCTTTCTTT,CASSSDTVLEAFF
.,.,TRBV9,TRBJ1-5,TGTGCCAGCAGCGGAGGACTGTGGAATCAGCCCCAGCATTTT,CASSGGLWNQPQHF
once,.,TRBV6-6,TRBJ2-1,TGTGCCAGCAACAGTCTTTTTGAGCAGTTCTTC,CASNSLFEQFF
.,TRBD1,TRBV10-2,TRBJ2-7,TGCGCCAGCACCCAGGGGGTGATCGATTACGAGCAGTACTTC,CASTQGVIDYEQYF